This T cell receptor (beta chain) was observed in a study of blood T cell repertoires in COVID-19. The CDR3 is 14 residues long. Germline V CDR1 and CDR2: SGHTA, FQGNSA. Trimming took off 1 base at V and 4 bases at J, with 10 bases between the two ends. In the source study's methods: Nucleated cell number was recorded as an estimate derived from reference gene primer amplification. Generated by immunoSEQ multiplex PCR, the TCRdb table keeps only in-frame clones and is missing some. That table furnishes V, J and clone size, whereas the DNA furnished D and trimming. The sample has some 130,000 clones; 88% are singletons.

This receptor was identified in a man in his fifties with acute or convalescent COVID-19. V is TRBV7-2 and J is TRBJ1-2; no clear D. The specimen sequenced was peripheral blood. The CDR3 sequence is CASSLVALPYGYTF. The DNA of the CDR3 is TGTGCCAGCAGCTTAGTAGCCTTACCCTATGGCTACACCTTC.